A selection of T cell receptor beta chains follows, all from one sample in a study of cytotoxic CD8 clonotypes in ibrutinib-treated CLL. Assay: immunoSEQ multiplex PCR; the TCRdb copy retains only in-frame clones and omits some. This table has 60,000 to 65,000 clones, approximately 57% appearing once. The source material was PBMCs, sampled after 12 months of ibrutinib treatment. Source of these receptors: a human donor with chronic lymphocytic leukemia. CDR3s include the opening cysteine and the closing phenylalanine or tryptophan. D genes are given only for firm matches. Clone size is given for some rows only: seen once, a few or many times, or a class if the clone is expanded.

few	.	TRBJ2-2	TRBV14	TGTGCCAGCAGCCTAAGAGTTAACACCGGGGAGCTGTTTTTT	CASSLRVNTGELFF
few	.	TRBJ1-2	TRBV6-5	TGTGCCACCTCGGGGTTCGACAACTATGGCTACACCTTC	CATSGFDNYGYTF
many	TRBD1	TRBJ1-2	TRBV5-1	TGCGCCAGCAGCCGAGACGGGACAGGGAACTATGGCTACACCTTC	CASSRDGTGNYGYTF
.	TRBD2	TRBJ2-1	TRBV9	TGTGCCAGCAGCGTACGAGGCGGGAGGGCCGATAATGAGCAGTTCTTC	CASSVRGGRADNEQFF
.	.	TRBJ2-1	TRBV28	TGTGCCAGCCGACGCAGGGAAGTAAACGGAGAGCAGTTCTTC	CASRRREVNGEQFF
.	TRBD1	TRBJ1-5	TRBV19	TGTGCCAGTACGGGACAGGGTAATTTCGGTCAGCCCCAGCATTTT	CASTGQGNFGQPQHF
.	.	TRBJ1-6	TRBV2	TGTGCCAGCAGTGAGTGGAGTCCGAGGGGAGGTTCACCCCTCCACTTT	CASSEWSPRGGSPLHF
.	.	TRBJ2-5	TRBV18	TGTGCCAGCTCACCACGCACACAAGAGACCCAGTACTTC	CASSPRTQETQYF
.	TRBD1	TRBJ1-1	TRBV15	TGTGCCACCAGCAGAGTGGTCGGGACAGGGAGAATGAACACTGAAGCTTTCTTT	CATSRVVGTGRMNTEAFF
once	.	TRBJ2-3	TRBV5-1	TGCGCCAGCAGTCGGGACCCCGGTACAGATACGCAGTATTTT	CASSRDPGTDTQYF
.	TRBD1	TRBJ1-1	TRBV19	TGTGCCAGTAAGGGCAGGGGGCTTATGAACACTGAAGCTTTCTTT	CASKGRGLMNTEAFF
once	.	TRBJ1-5	TRBV5-1	TGCGCCAGCAGCTTGGTTGGCGGAAGAAATCAGCCCCAGCATTTT	CASSLVGGRNQPQHF
.	.	TRBJ2-1	TRBV7-9	TGTGCCAGCAGCTTGGTAGGGACTCTACTTTTCTACAATGAGCAGTTCTTC	CASSLVGTLLFYNEQFF
.	TRBD2	TRBJ2-3	TRBV11-3	TGTGCCAGCAGCCCCGGCCTAGCGGGCTTAGGGAATACGCAGTATTTT	CASSPGLAGLGNTQYF
.	TRBD2	TRBJ2-1	TRBV7-9	TGTGCCAGCAGCTTAGGGACTAGCGGGAGGGCCAATGAGCAGTTCTTC	CASSLGTSGRANEQFF
.	TRBD1	TRBJ1-2	TRBV29-1	TGCAGCGCTGGGACAGGGGGTAGCTATGGCTACACCTTC	CSAGTGGSYGYTF
few	TRBD2	TRBJ2-1	TRBV28	TGTGCCAGCAGCCCCGGGACTAGCGTATACAATGAGCAGTTCTTC	CASSPGTSVYNEQFF
.	TRBD2	TRBJ2-2	TRBV28	TGTGCCAGCAGTTTATATTTGGCGGGGGGCCGTGAGGAGCTGTTTTTT	CASSLYLAGGREELFF
.	.	TRBJ1-1	TRBV6-5	TGTGCCAGCAGTTACGCGGCAGACACTGAAGCTTTCTTT	CASSYAADTEAFF
few	.	TRBJ2-1	TRBV5-4	TGTGCCAGCAGCCTGTCTTCCTCCTACAATGAGCAGTTCTTC	CASSLSSSYNEQFF
few	.	TRBJ2-7	TRBV7-8	TGTGCCAGCAGCTTAGCGATGTCGGAGCAGTACTTC	CASSLAMSEQYF
.	TRBD2	TRBJ2-1	TRBV6-5	TGTGCCAGCAGGACGGGGGGTGGCGAGCAGTTCTTC	CASRTGGGEQFF
.	.	TRBJ2-1	TRBV6-1	TGTGCCAGCAGTGAGGCGGTAGCGATAATGGTACGGAATGAGCAGTTCTTC	CASSEAVAIMVRNEQFF
few	TRBD1	TRBJ1-2	TRBV7-9	TGTGCCAGCAGCCCCCAACCGGGACAGGAGGTCTTTAACTATGGCTACACCTTC	CASSPQPGQEVFNYGYTF
few	TRBD1	TRBJ1-5	TRBV4-1	TGCGCCAGCAGCCAAGAGGTGGCCACAGGGGATCAGCCCCAGCATTTT	CASSQEVATGDQPQHF
many	TRBD1	TRBJ2-1	TRBV29-1	TGCAGCGCCATGGGACAGGGCTCCTACAATGAGCAGTTCTTC	CSAMGQGSYNEQFF
few	TRBD2	TRBJ2-1	TRBV10-3	TGTGCCATCAGGGCCGGGACTAGCGGTAGGGATGAGCAGTTCTTC	CAIRAGTSGRDEQFF
.	TRBD1	TRBJ2-7	TRBV7-6	TGTGCCAGCAGCTTATGGGACAGCTCCTACGAGCAGTACTTC	CASSLWDSSYEQYF
.	.	TRBJ2-2	TRBV6-6	TGTGCCTCCTGGCGGCACAGCTCGAACACCGGGGAGCTGTTTTTT	CASWRHSSNTGELFF
.	.	TRBJ2-5	TRBV5-1	TGCGCCAGCAGCACTCGGGGGCAACAAGAGACCCAGTACTTC	CASSTRGQQETQYF
.	.	TRBJ1-2	TRBV4-1	TGCGCCAGCAGCCAGCCTAACTCGGACCGGTCAAGAGGTGGCTACACCTTC	CASSQPNSDRSRGGYTF
once	.	TRBJ2-3	TRBV13	TGTGCCAGCAGCCTTCAGATGGATACGCAGTATTTT	CASSLQMDTQYF
.	.	TRBJ1-2	TRBV14	TGTGCCAGCTCCCCCACTTTGAACTATGGCTACACCTTC	CASSPTLNYGYTF
many	.	TRBJ1-5	TRBV28	TGTGCCAGCAGTCGTTATAGGGGAAATCAGCCCCAGCATTTT	CASSRYRGNQPQHF
once	.	TRBJ1-1	TRBV5-4	TGTGCCAGCAGCTTGGCGGACGGACACACTGAAGCTTTCTTT	CASSLADGHTEAFF
.	.	TRBJ1-1	TRBV11-2	TGTGCCAGCAGTCGTTATGGGGTAATGAACACTGAAGCTTTCTTT	CASSRYGVMNTEAFF
.	.	TRBJ2-7	TRBV19	TGTGCCAGTAGTATAGATGGGGGCCCCTACGAGCAGTACTTC	CASSIDGGPYEQYF
few	TRBD1	TRBJ2-6	TRBV2	TGTGCCAGCAGTGTAAGGGGGCGCTCTGGGGCCAACGTCCTGACTTTC	CASSVRGRSGANVLTF
.	.	TRBJ1-6	TRBV18	TGTGCCAGCTCACCAACCAATTCACCCCTCCACTTT	CASSPTNSPLHF
.	.	TRBJ2-5	TRBV7-2	TGTGCCAGCAGCTTGGGGAGACAAGAGACCCAGTACTTC	CASSLGRQETQYF
many	TRBD2	TRBJ2-1	TRBV4-2	TGTGCCAGCAGCCAAGAAACAGGACTAGCGGGCTTCTACAATGAGCAGTTCTTC	CASSQETGLAGFYNEQFF
.	.	TRBJ2-1	TRBV19	TGTGCCAGTAGTCGGGGGACAGCTGGCTCGGGGACTTACAATGAGCAGTTCTTC	CASSRGTAGSGTYNEQFF
many	.	TRBJ2-5	TRBV6-1	TGTGCCAGCGGATCGCTAGCATCTCAAGAGACCCAGTACTTC	CASGSLASQETQYF
.	.	TRBJ2-1	TRBV5-4	TGTGCCAGCAGCTTCGGACACAACAATGAGCAGTTCTTC	CASSFGHNNEQFF
.	.	TRBJ1-1	TRBV18	TGTGCCAGCTCACCAGGTGTGATCACTGAAGCTTTCTTT	CASSPGVITEAFF
.	TRBD1	TRBJ2-6	TRBV5-6	TGTGCCAGCAGCGTCCAGGGGGCGGGTGGGGCCAACGTCCTGACTTTC	CASSVQGAGGANVLTF
.	.	TRBJ2-7	TRBV6-5	TGTGCCAGCAGTTACTTAACGGGGGCCTCCTACGAGCAGTACTTC	CASSYLTGASYEQYF